Listed below are T cell receptor beta chains from one sample, sequenced in a study of blood T cell repertoires in COVID-19. TCRdb keeps only in-frame clones here, not all; method: immunoSEQ multiplex PCR. Of fewer than 150,000 clones in the sample, about 91% were seen once. Sequencing used peripheral blood. These receptors came from a human donor in a cohort sampled during active COVID-19. Both conserved end residues are part of each CDR3. Fields, in order: clone size, CDR3 length, D gene, J gene, V gene, CDR3 protein, CDR3 DNA. A D gene is named only where the DNA matches it firmly. Expanded clones are given a class, and other clones once, few, many or no size at all.

>NA|15|NA|TRBJ2-2|TRBV2
CASSGRTASTGELFF
TGTGCCAGCAGTGGGCGGACAGCAAGCACCGGGGAGCTGTTTTTT
>NA|15|NA|TRBJ2-1|TRBV7-3
CASSTHRGGVNEQFF
TGTGCCAGCAGCACCCACAGGGGGGGGGTCAATGAGCAGTTCTTC
>NA|15|NA|TRBJ2-1|TRBV6-5
CASRERLSSYNEQFF
TGTGCCAGCAGGGAGAGGCTCAGCTCCTACAATGAGCAGTTCTTC
>NA|19|TRBD1|TRBJ2-7|TRBV7-9
CASSPRSRGLLISSYEQYF
TGTGCCAGCAGCCCCCGGAGCAGGGGGCTTTTAATTAGCTCCTACGAGCAGTACTTC
>NA|16|TRBD1|TRBJ2-4|TRBV11-1
CASSPGTGRTKNIQYF
TGTGCCAGCAGCCCGGGGACAGGGAGGACCAAAAACATTCAGTACTTC
>NA|15|NA|TRBJ1-3|TRBV7-9
CASSLVQGSGNTIYF
TGTGCCAGCAGCTTAGTACAGGGATCTGGAAACACCATATATTTT
>once|13|NA|TRBJ1-5|TRBV6-5
CASSYSRVQPQHF
TGTGCCAGCAGTTACTCCAGGGTTCAGCCCCAGCATTTT
>NA|16|TRBD2|TRBJ2-7|TRBV11-2
CASSPLLGGGQRGQYF
TGTGCCAGCAGCCCCCTACTCGGCGGGGGGCAAAGAGGGCAGTACTTC
>NA|15|TRBD2|TRBJ2-1|TRBV4-2
CASSPGLAGHNEQFF
TGTGCCAGCAGCCCTGGTCTAGCGGGCCACAATGAGCAGTTCTTC
>NA|14|NA|TRBJ2-2|TRBV4-1
CASSHPRGSGELFF
TGCGCCAGCAGCCATCCCAGGGGAAGCGGGGAGCTGTTTTTT
>NA|13|TRBD1|TRBJ1-2|TRBV19
CASSVGQNYGYTF
TGTGCCAGTAGCGTGGGACAGAACTATGGCTACACCTTC
>NA|12|NA|TRBJ2-7|TRBV6-5
CASSSQTDEQYF
TGTGCCAGCAGTTCCCAAACGGACGAGCAGTACTTC
>NA|13|TRBD1|TRBJ1-2|TRBV30
CAWGQGRSYGYTF
TGTGCCTGGGGACAGGGTCGGAGCTATGGCTACACCTTC
>NA|18|NA|TRBJ1-5|TRBV3-1/TRBV3-2
CASSHPLDCLRGNQPQHF
TGTGCCAGCAGCCATCCCCTGGACTGTCTTAGGGGCAATCAGCCCCAGCATTTT
>NA|11|NA|TRBJ1-2|TRBV6-5
CATRDGNGYTF
TGTGCCACCCGGGATGGGAATGGCTACACCTTC
>NA|16|TRBD2|TRBJ2-5|TRBV11-2
CASSPRTSGGLETQYF
TGTGCCAGCAGCCCCAGGACTAGCGGGGGGTTGGAGACCCAGTACTTC
>NA|12|NA|TRBJ1-1|TRBV29-1
CSVDDTSTEAFF
TGCAGCGTTGACGACACTAGCACTGAAGCTTTCTTT
>NA|13|NA|TRBJ2-5|TRBV3-1/TRBV3-2
CASSLDWVETQYF
TGTGCCAGCAGCCTTGACTGGGTAGAGACCCAGTACTTC
>NA|16|NA|TRBJ2-1|TRBV5-4
CASSLVGAPGYNEQFF
TGTGCCAGCAGCTTGGTGGGGGCCCCAGGATACAATGAGCAGTTCTTC
>NA|14|NA|TRBJ1-1|TRBV29-1
CSVEEGVRATEAFF
TGCAGCGTTGAAGAAGGGGTCAGGGCCACTGAAGCTTTCTTT
>NA|13|NA|TRBJ1-5|TRBV2
CASMGGGGQPQHF
TGTGCCAGCATGGGGGGGGGCGGTCAGCCCCAGCATTTT
>few|14|TRBD1|TRBJ2-7|TRBV9
CASSRLTGLGEQYF
TGTGCCAGCAGTCGCTTGACAGGGTTGGGCGAGCAGTACTTC
>NA|13|TRBD1|TRBJ1-5|TRBV10-3
CAARQGPDQPQHF
TGTGCCGCCAGACAGGGTCCTGATCAGCCCCAGCATTTT
>NA|13|NA|TRBJ2-3|TRBV5-4
CASSLVGQDTQYF
TGTGCCAGCAGCTTGGTGGGGCAAGATACGCAGTATTTT
>NA|13|NA|TRBJ1-2|TRBV6-6
CASSSIGHYGYTF
TGTGCCAGCAGTTCTATCGGTCACTATGGCTACACCTTC
>NA|17|TRBD2|TRBJ2-2|TRBV5-1
CASSYSGGAGGTGELFF
TGCGCCAGCAGCTACAGCGGGGGGGCCGGTGGCACCGGGGAGCTGTTTTTT
>NA|13|NA|TRBJ2-3|TRBV30
CAWSWRNTDTQYF
TGTGCCTGGAGTTGGCGGAACACAGATACGCAGTATTTT
>NA|13|NA|TRBJ1-5|TRBV6-5
CASSYSGLQPQHF
TGTGCCAGCAGTTACTCGGGGCTTCAGCCCCAGCATTTT
>NA|14|TRBD1|TRBJ2-1|TRBV27
CASSFRTGGNEQFF
TGTGCCAGCAGTTTTCGGACAGGGGGAAATGAGCAGTTCTTC
>NA|16|TRBD2|TRBJ2-1|TRBV6-5
CASSYSFAGGPLEQFF
TGTGCCAGCAGTTACTCGTTCGCGGGGGGGCCCCTTGAGCAGTTCTTC
>NA|17|NA|TRBJ1-5|TRBV19
CASSTRHGLPSNQPQHF
TGTGCCAGTAGTACCCGACACGGACTCCCTAGCAATCAGCCCCAGCATTTT
>NA|17|NA|TRBJ1-5|TRBV5-8
CASSLEGFLGVNQPQHF
TGTGCCAGCAGTCTGGAGGGGTTCTTGGGGGTCAATCAGCCCCAGCATTTT
>NA|15|NA|TRBJ2-1|TRBV5-1
CASAKSGVSYNEQFF
TGCGCCAGCGCAAAATCGGGGGTCTCCTACAATGAGCAGTTCTTC
>once|11|NA|TRBJ1-2|TRBV30
CAGGTFYGYTF
TGTGCCGGGGGGACTTTTTATGGCTACACCTTC
>NA|17|NA|TRBJ2-4|TRBV5-1
CASSFRDSQFPGAGQYF
TGCGCCAGCAGCTTCCGGGACAGCCAATTTCCAGGAGCGGGTCAGTACTTC
>NA|16|NA|TRBJ2-6|TRBV6-5
CASSYLRYSGANVLTF
TGTGCCAGCAGTTACTTACGGTACTCTGGGGCCAACGTCCTGACTTTC
>NA|16|TRBD2|TRBJ2-4|TRBV4-1
CASSRLADIAKNIQYF
TGCGCCAGCAGCCGACTAGCGGATATAGCCAAAAACATTCAGTACTTC
>NA|14|TRBD1|TRBJ2-2|TRBV10-3
CAISGDRGTGELFF
TGTGCCATCAGTGGGGACAGGGGGACCGGGGAGCTGTTTTTT
>NA|16|NA|TRBJ2-2|TRBV5-1
CASSLAETGGTGELFF
TGCGCCAGCAGCTTGGCCGAAACAGGTGGGACCGGGGAGCTGTTTTTT
>NA|16|NA|TRBJ2-5|TRBV5-5
CASSLVVSGDWETQYF
TGTGCCAGCAGCTTAGTGGTTTCGGGGGATTGGGAGACCCAGTACTTC
>NA|17|NA|TRBJ2-3|TRBV7-8
CASSLPLSGESTDTQYF
TGTGCCAGCAGCTTACCCCTCTCGGGGGAGAGCACAGATACGCAGTATTTT
>NA|13|TRBD2|TRBJ2-3|TRBV30
CAKTSGNTDTQYF
TGTGCCAAAACTAGCGGAAACACAGATACGCAGTATTTT
>NA|16|TRBD2|TRBJ2-7|TRBV4-1
CASSQTIAGGPYEQYF
TGCGCCAGCAGCCAGACTATAGCGGGGGGGCCCTACGAGCAGTACTTC
>NA|11|NA|TRBJ2-1|TRBV2
CASSPYNEQFF
TGTGCCAGCAGTCCATACAATGAGCAGTTCTTC
>NA|14|NA|TRBJ2-1|TRBV7-9
CASSLAGKYNEQFF
TGTGCCAGCAGCTTGGCAGGGAAGTACAATGAGCAGTTCTTC
>NA|14|NA|TRBJ2-7|TRBV5-1
CASSLDRSAYEQYF
TGCGCCAGCAGCTTAGACAGGTCGGCGTACGAGCAGTACTTC
>NA|12|TRBD1|TRBJ1-1|TRBV5-1
CASSLDRGEAFF
TGCGCCAGCAGCTTGGACAGGGGCGAAGCTTTCTTT
>NA|16|NA|TRBJ1-2|TRBV7-2
CASSSRSGLPNYGYTF
TGTGCCAGCAGCTCCCGATCGGGACTGCCTAACTATGGCTACACCTTC
>NA|12|NA|TRBJ2-1|TRBV7-6
CASSLRSGEQFF
TGTGCCAGCAGCTTGAGGAGCGGTGAGCAGTTCTTC
>NA|16|TRBD1|TRBJ1-5|TRBV19
CASSSTFGTGNQPQHF
TGTGCCAGTAGTTCTACCTTCGGGACAGGGAATCAGCCCCAGCATTTT
>NA|15|NA|TRBJ2-2|TRBV27
CASSLGAVNTGELFF
TGTGCCAGCAGTTTAGGGGCGGTGAACACCGGGGAGCTGTTTTTT
>NA|14|NA|TRBJ2-7|TRBV9
CASSVDPISYEQYF
TGTGCCAGCAGCGTAGACCCTATATCCTACGAGCAGTACTTC
>NA|13|NA|TRBJ1-1|TRBV30
CAWSVQGNTEAFF
TGTGCCTGGAGTGTTCAGGGGAATACTGAAGCTTTCTTT
>NA|14|NA|TRBJ1-1|TRBV6-5
CASSHRESNTEAFF
TGTGCCAGCAGCCACCGGGAATCGAACACTGAAGCTTTCTTT
>NA|14|NA|TRBJ1-3|TRBV10-3
CAISETGTGNTIYF
TGTGCCATCAGTGAGACAGGGACTGGAAACACCATATATTTT